Below, 5 T cell receptor beta chains from the same sample are listed, as sequenced in a study of shared clonotypes between healthy human individuals. Assay: immunoSEQ multiplex PCR; the TCRdb copy retains only in-frame clones and omits some. The sample carries about 92,000 clones, around 43% recorded once. Sequences were obtained from PBMCs. Receptor source: a woman in her thirties or forties in good health. Some clones in this sample may be carry-over from other donors' samples.

This clone was counted a few times. V usage is TRBV27 and J usage is TRBJ2-4, with TRBD1 as a possible D gene (6 bases). This CDR3 has 15 residues. V lost 5 bases and J lost 0, with 11 bases in between. CDR1 and CDR2 (germline): MNHEY, SMNVEV (reference sequence). CDR3 sequence: CASSRTALAKNIQYF. The CDR3 DNA sequence: TGTGCCAGCAGTAGGACAGCCCTAGCCAAAAACATTCAGTACTTC.

This clone was recorded at least ten times. The genes are TRBV30 and TRBJ2-3; TRBD2 agrees at 10 bases. The CDR3 totals 15 residues. V gave up 8 bases and J gave up 5 bases; unmatched junction bases: 13. Germline assignment: CDR1 GTSNPN and CDR2 SVGIG (reference sequence). The DNA of the CDR3 is TGTGCCCGGGGAGGGAGCGGGAGGGCAGTAGATACGCAGTATTTT. This translates into CARGGSGRAVDTQYF.

This clone was counted a few times. A far larger clone is a single base away, which makes a read error likely. The chain carries TRBV7-3 and TRBJ2-1, with TRBD2 matching over 9 bases. Looked up from germline, CDR1 is SGHTA and CDR2 is FQGTGA. The CDR3 consists of 15 residues. The V gene end was trimmed by 3 bases and the J gene end by 0 bases; junction bases not matched to a gene: 0. The CDR3 sequence is CASSFSGSSYNEQFF. CDR3 nucleotide sequence: TGTGCCAGCAGCTTTAGCGGGAGCTCCTACAATGAGCAGTTCTTC. Variable domain in full (rest from reference TRBV7-3 and TRBJ2-1): GAGVSQTPSNKVTEKGKYVELRCDPISGHTALYWYRQSLGQGPEFLIYFQGTGAADDSGLPNDRFFAVRPEGSVSTLKIQRTERGDSAVYLCASSFSGSSYNEQFFGPGTRLTVL.

This clone occurred a few times. This sequence joins TRBV15 and TRBJ1-6, with D perhaps matching TRBD1 (6 bases). Germline V CDR1 and CDR2: LNHNV, YYDKDF (reference sequence). CDR3 length: 15 residues. With 0 bases removed from V and 8 bases from J, the gap between germline ends came to 11 bases. CDR3 protein: CATSRDRGGDSPLHF. In nucleotides, the CDR3 is TGTGCCACCAGCAGAGATCGCGGGGGCGATTCACCCCTCCACTTT.

V and J are TRBV11-2 and TRBJ2-5, with unresolved D. TRBJ2-7 matches the DNA end more closely, so the J call is doubtful. This CDR3 spans 17 amino acids. CDR1 is SGHAT, CDR2 FQNNGV, per germline. Written as DNA, the CDR3 is TGTGCCAGCAGCTCCTCCACGGACCCGACCCTAACCTACGAGCAGTACTTC. The encoded protein is CASSSSTDPTLTYEQYF.